This record covers a single T cell receptor beta chain. Its antigen is not known. This entry belongs to a study of OX40 agonist ivuxolimab in advanced cancers. The overall study: Patients treated during dose escalation were battling hepatocellular carcinoma, melanoma, renal cell or head and neck cancer. Enrollees could have had prior anti-PD-1, anti-PD-L1 or anti-CTLA-4 therapy, which 40% to 45% had received. Points from the study as a whole: Relatively little clonal expansion, among the lowest observed, appeared in partial responders at 0.1-3.0 mg/kg.

Here immunoSEQ multiplex PCR was the method, and the copy in TCRdb shows in-frame clones only, minus some. The sample lists roughly 60,000 clones, 75% to 90% occurring once. The timepoints at which blood was sampled were baseline, cycle 4 day 1, and cycle 7 day 1. The CDR3 is made up of 14 amino acids. From germline, CDR1 is GTSNPN and CDR2 SVGIG (reference sequence). Trimming shortened V by 1 base and J by 2 bases, and 10 bases separated the two germline ends. The material sequenced was CD4+ or CD8+ T cells sorted from blood, taken in a trial of the OX40 agonist ivuxolimab. This sequence joins TRBV30 and TRBJ2-3; D unclear. This TCR was sampled from an adult with an advanced solid tumor such as melanoma, head and neck, liver or kidney cancer. This CDR3 reads CAWSEVLSTDTQYF. The CDR3 bases are TGTGCCTGGAGTGAAGTTCTGTCCACAGATACGCAGTATTTT. Supplemented by reference TRBV30 and TRBJ2-3, the full variable domain reads SQTIHQWPATLVQPVGSPLSLECTVEGTSNPNLYWYRQAAGRGLQLLFYSVGIGQISSEVPQNLSASRPQDRQFILSSKKLLLSDSGFYLCAWSEVLSTDTQYFGPGTRLTVL.